This T cell receptor (beta chain) comes out of a study of stem cell transplantation in POMP-related autoinflammatory disease. The junction had 4 bases not matched to a gene; V was cut back by 7 bases and J by 5 bases. The CDR3 covers 13 residues. CDR1 and CDR2 (germline): MNHEY, SVGAGI. Measured with immunoSEQ multiplex PCR; TCRdb has only the in-frame clones, and not every one. Here the sample spans some 30,000 clones, around nine tenths being singletons. This TCR was recovered from a human donor with POMP-related autoinflammation and immune dysregulation (PRAID). This specimen consisted of CD4+ T cells from PBMCs, obtained before stem cell transplantation. V and J are TRBV6-5 and TRBJ2-1; TRBD2 matches 8 bases. This CDR3 reads CASNIAGNNEQFF. In DNA form, the CDR3 reads TGTGCCAGCAATATAGCGGGAAACAATGAGCAGTTCTTC.